This T cell receptor beta chain was sequenced in a study of regulatory T cells in long-lasting Graves disease. Whole-study context: The antithyroid drugs taken by newly diagnosed Graves' patients had been used for under 3 months.

Described time point: newly diagnosed GD, antithyroid drugs for less than 3 months. The TCR library was made from RNA extracted from PBMCs. To make TCR beta libraries, researchers used iRepertoire HTBI primers and Arm-PCR of CDR3 regions. TCRdb analysed the multiplex PCR reads with MiXCR anew, one entry per CDR3 protein. Here the sample spans hundreds of thousands of distinct CDR3 sequences, about 14% being singletons. This clonotype was detected only a few times. The antigen remains unidentified. The CDR3 totals 13 residues. Germline assignment: CDR1 DFQATT and CDR2 SNEGSKA (reference sequence). The J segment lost 6 bases and the V segment lost 2 bases, leaving 2 bases of the junction unmatched. Points from the study as a whole: The researchers studied only peripheral blood, not thyroid tissue. Persistent disease showed a preference for TRBV28, TRBJ1-2 and TRBJ2-5. Persistent patients shared more public clonotypes (roughly 2,500) than new patients (under 1,000).

The chain couples TRBV20-1 to TRBJ2-2, with 8 bases matching TRBD2. The sample was peripheral blood mononuclear cells (PBMCs), taken at new diagnosis, from a patient treated with antithyroid drugs. This receptor was obtained from a female donor with Graves disease. The CDR3 sequence is CSARPLAAGELFF. The DNA for the CDR3 is TGCAGTGCTAGACCACTAGCGGCCGGGGAGCTGTTTTTT.